This T cell receptor beta chain was recorded in a study of cytomegalovirus exposure and HLA in healthy donors. Produced via immunoSEQ multiplex PCR; TCRdb's table is partial and in-frame only. Of about 140,000 clones in the sample, approximately 87% are singletons; the top ten hold 2.9%. The sample was PBMCs. The receptor was isolated from a man aged 18 to 29 in good health and CMV-seronegative.

The CDR3: CASSPSGKEKTQYF. The CDR3 DNA follows: TGTGCCAGCAGCCCAAGCGGGAAGGAGAAGACCCAGTACTTC. V usage is TRBV11-2 and J usage is TRBJ2-5; 7 bases map to TRBD2. The trim removed 5 bases at V and 6 bases at J, leaving 9 bases unmatched. Germline CDR1 and CDR2: SGHAT and FQNNGV. CDR3 size: 14 residues. Together with reference TRBV11-2 and TRBJ2-5, the CDR3 gives the full variable domain: EAGVAQSPRYKIIEKRQSVAFWCNPISGHATLYWYQQILGQGPKLLIQFQNNGVVDDSQLPKDRFSAERLKGVDSTLKIQPAKLEDSAVYLCASSPSGKEKTQYFGPGTRLLVL.